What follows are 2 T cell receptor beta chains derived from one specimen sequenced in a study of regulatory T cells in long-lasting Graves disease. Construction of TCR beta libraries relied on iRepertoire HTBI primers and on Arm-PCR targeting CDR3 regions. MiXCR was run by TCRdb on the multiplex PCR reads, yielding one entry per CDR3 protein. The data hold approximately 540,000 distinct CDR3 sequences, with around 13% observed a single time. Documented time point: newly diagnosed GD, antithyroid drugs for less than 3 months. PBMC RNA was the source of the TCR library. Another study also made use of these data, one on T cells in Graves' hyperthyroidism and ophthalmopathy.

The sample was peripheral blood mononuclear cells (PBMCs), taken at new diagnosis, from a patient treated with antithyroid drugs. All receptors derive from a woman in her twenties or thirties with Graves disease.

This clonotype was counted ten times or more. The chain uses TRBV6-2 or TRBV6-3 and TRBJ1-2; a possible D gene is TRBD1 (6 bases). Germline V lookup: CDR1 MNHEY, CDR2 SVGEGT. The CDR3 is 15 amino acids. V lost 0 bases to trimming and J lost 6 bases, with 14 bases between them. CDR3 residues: CASSYSIEGQHGYTF. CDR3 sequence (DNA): TGTGCCAGCAGTTACTCGATAGAAGGACAGCATGGCTACACCTTC.

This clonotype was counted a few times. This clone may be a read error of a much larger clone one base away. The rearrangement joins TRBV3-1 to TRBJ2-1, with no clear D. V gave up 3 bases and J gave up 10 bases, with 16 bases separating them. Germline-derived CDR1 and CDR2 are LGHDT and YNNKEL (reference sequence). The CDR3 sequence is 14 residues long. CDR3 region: CASSQGIGDVEQFF. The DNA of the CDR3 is TGTGCCAGCAGCCAGGGTATCGGAGACGTGGAGCAGTTCTTC.